These 9 T cell receptor beta chains were all obtained from the same sample, sequenced in a study of CD8 T cells in Susac syndrome. Random hexamers were used to reverse transcribe roughly 0.45 to 1 ug of RNA. TCRdb re-called the immunoSEQ multiplex PCR reads with MiXCR, one entry per CDR3 protein. There are about 130,000 distinct CDR3 sequences in the sample; around 94% occur only once, and 0.065% to 0.09% lies in the top ten. Sequencing was carried out using CD4+ T cells from PBMCs. The origin of the receptors is a human donor in good health.

This clonotype was seen only a few times. This chain's CDR3 is CASSLQGSQETQYF. In DNA, the CDR3 is TGTGCCAGCAGCCTCCAGGGGTCCCAAGAGACCCAGTACTTC. The chain is built from TRBV7-2 and TRBJ2-5, with a tentative D call TRBD1 (6 bases). CDR1 SGHTA and CDR2 FQGNSA come from the germline V gene. Trimming removed 5 bases from V and 1 base from J, with 11 bases in between. The CDR3 extends over 14 amino acids. Combining the CDR3 with reference TRBV7-2 and TRBJ2-5 gives the whole variable domain GAGVSQSPSNKVTEKGKDVELRCDPISGHTALYWYRQSLGQGLEFLIYFQGNSAPDKSGLPSDRFSAERTGGSVSTLTIQRTQQEDSAVYLCASSLQGSQETQYFGPGTRLLVL.

A single count supports this clonotype. This chain uses TRBV5-1 with TRBJ2-7; 7 bases fit TRBD1. Germline V gene lookup returns CDR1 SGHRS and CDR2 YFSETQ. The CDR3 length is 14 residues. Trimming removed 6 bases from V and 3 bases from J; junction bases left unmatched: 9. The CDR3 DNA reads as TGCGCCAGCACCCCAGGGGGACGGAACTACGAGCAGTACTTC. Protein product: CASTPGGRNYEQYF. The complete variable domain, with remaining parts taken from reference TRBV5-1 and TRBJ2-7, reads KAGVTQTPRYLIKTRGQQVTLSCSPISGHRSVSWYQQTPGQGLQFLFEYFSETQRNKGNFPGRFSGRQFSNSRSEMNVSTLELGDSALYLCASTPGGRNYEQYFGPGTRLTVT.

V gene TRBV20-1 combines with J gene TRBJ2-1, with 8 bases matching TRBD2. Germline CDR1 is DFQATT and CDR2 is SNEGSKA (reference sequence). V shed 5 bases, J shed 6 bases, and the junction held 12 bases outside the gene matches. The length of the CDR3 is 15 residues. The chain's CDR3 is CSAQPGLGPINEQFF. DNA of the CDR3: TGCAGTGCTCAACCGGGACTAGGCCCCATCAATGAGCAGTTCTTC.

The chain is built from TRBV4-1 and TRBJ2-3; D possibly corresponds to TRBD2 (6 bases). Trimming removed 3 bases from V and 4 bases from J, with 11 bases in between. The germline gives CDR1 MGHRA, CDR2 YSYEKL. The CDR3 loop spans 14 amino acids. The CDR3 sequence: CASSQPGVADTQYF. The CDR3, as DNA: TGCGCCAGCAGCCAGCCGGGGGTCGCAGATACGCAGTATTTT.

This clonotype was observed a few times. The chain recombines TRBV7-2 with TRBJ1-4, with TRBD1 identical over 9 bases. With V trimmed by 5 bases and J by 5 bases, 3 bases remained unmatched. Per the germline V gene, CDR1 is SGHTA and CDR2 is FQGNSA. This CDR3 is built from 14 residues. The DNA of the CDR3 is TGTGCCAGCAGCCCTGGGACAGGGAATGAAAAACTGTTTTTT. Encoded protein: CASSPGTGNEKLFF. The full variable domain, completed using reference TRBV7-2 and TRBJ1-4, is GAGVSQSPSNKVTEKGKDVELRCDPISGHTALYWYRQSLGQGLEFLIYFQGNSAPDKSGLPSDRFSAERTGGSVSTLTIQRTQQEDSAVYLCASSPGTGNEKLFFGSGTQLSVL.

The chain carries TRBV14 and TRBJ2-6, with D perhaps matching TRBD2 (5 bases). The ends were cut back, 4 bases at V and 2 bases at J, with 12 bases in the middle. Germline V gives CDR1 SGHDN, CDR2 FVKESK. The CDR3 is 16 residues long. The CDR3 DNA follows: TGTGCCAGCAGCCGAGGGCACCTCACTGGGGCCAACGTCCTGACTTTC. Its protein is CASSRGHLTGANVLTF.

The chain combines TRBV12-3 or TRBV12-4 with TRBJ2-5, with D perhaps matching TRBD2 (5 bases). The CDR3 has 11 amino acids. V lost 3 bases, J lost 6 bases, and 5 bases lay in between. CDR3 coding DNA: TGTGCCAGCAGTTTCGGGAAGACCCAGTACTTC. This encodes CASSFGKTQYF.

This chain connects TRBV12-3 or TRBV12-4 to TRBJ2-5; D is possibly TRBD1 (5 bases). The germline V and J ends were trimmed by 3 bases and 3 bases, with 17 bases remaining between them. The CDR3 loop spans 16 amino acids. The CDR3 loop reads CASSFVPSRTKETQYF. As DNA, the CDR3 is TGTGCCAGCAGTTTTGTCCCCTCCAGGACAAAAGAGACCCAGTACTTC.

CDR3 DNA sequence: TGTGCCAGTAGTACCTACGGGACCGGCAATGAAAAACTGTTTTTT. It translates to CASSTYGTGNEKLFF. This sequence joins TRBV19 and TRBJ1-4; D possibly corresponds to TRBD1 (5 bases). Deletions cut 4 bases from V and 5 bases from J, with 14 bases between. Looked up from germline, CDR1 is LNHDA and CDR2 is SQIVND (reference sequence). The length of the CDR3 is 15 residues.